This T cell receptor beta chain was recovered during a study of blood T cell repertoires in COVID-19. Across the study: COVID-19 samples, acute and convalescent, were from the United States, Italy and Spain.

In the study's own analysis: Nucleated cell number was recorded as an estimate derived from reference gene primer amplification. TCRdb's copy holds only in-frame clones and misses some; the assay was immunoSEQ multiplex PCR. V and J calls and clone size are copied from that table; D and trimming were computed from the DNA. The sample includes 310,000 or so clones, about 89% seen only once; the top ten take around 6.6%. The CDR3 loop spans 14 amino acids. Germline loops: CDR1 MNHNS, CDR2 SASEGT. V was pared by 2 bases and J by 7 bases, with 5 bases of the junction left unmatched. The TCR comes from a man between 18 and 35 years old who had recovered from COVID-19. The chain has TRBV6-1 and TRBJ1-2; TRBD1 matches at 9 bases. Input material: peripheral blood. The CDR3 DNA reads as TGTGCCAGCAGTGAACCGGGACAGGGTAGTGGCTACACCTTC. Translating gives CASSEPGQGSGYTF.